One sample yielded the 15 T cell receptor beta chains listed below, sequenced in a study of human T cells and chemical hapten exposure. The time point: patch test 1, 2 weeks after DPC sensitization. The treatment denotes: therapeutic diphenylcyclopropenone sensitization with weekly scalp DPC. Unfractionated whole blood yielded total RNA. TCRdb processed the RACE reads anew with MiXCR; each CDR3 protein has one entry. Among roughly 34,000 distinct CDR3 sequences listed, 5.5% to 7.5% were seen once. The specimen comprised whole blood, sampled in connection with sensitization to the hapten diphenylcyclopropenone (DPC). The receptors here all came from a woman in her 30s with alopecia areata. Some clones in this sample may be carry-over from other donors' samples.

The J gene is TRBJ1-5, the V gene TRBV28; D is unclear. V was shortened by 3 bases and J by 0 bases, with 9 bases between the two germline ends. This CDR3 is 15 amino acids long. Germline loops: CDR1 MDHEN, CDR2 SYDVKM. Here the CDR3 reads CASSFVLTSNQPQHF. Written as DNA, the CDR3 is TGTGCCAGCAGTTTCGTCCTCACTAGCAATCAGCCCCAGCATTTT.

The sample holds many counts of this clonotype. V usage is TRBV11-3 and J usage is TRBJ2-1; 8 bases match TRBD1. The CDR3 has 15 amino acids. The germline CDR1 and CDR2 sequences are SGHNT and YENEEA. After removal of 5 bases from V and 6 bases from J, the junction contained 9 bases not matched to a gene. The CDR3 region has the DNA TGTGCCAGCAGCCTCACCCGGACAGGGCTCAATGAGCAGTTCTTC. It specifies CASSLTRTGLNEQFF.

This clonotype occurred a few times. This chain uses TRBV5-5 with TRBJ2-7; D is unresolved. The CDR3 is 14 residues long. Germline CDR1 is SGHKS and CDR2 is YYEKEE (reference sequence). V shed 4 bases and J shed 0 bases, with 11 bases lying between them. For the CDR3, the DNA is TGTGCCAGCAGCCCGAGACCCATCTCCTACGAGCAGTACTTC. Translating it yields CASSPRPISYEQYF.

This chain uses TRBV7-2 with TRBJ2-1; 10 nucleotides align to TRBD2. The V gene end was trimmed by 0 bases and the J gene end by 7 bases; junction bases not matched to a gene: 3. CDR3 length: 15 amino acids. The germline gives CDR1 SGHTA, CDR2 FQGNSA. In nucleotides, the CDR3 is TGTGCCAGCAGCTTAGCTAGCGGGGGGTATAATGAGCAGTTCTTC. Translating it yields CASSLASGGYNEQFF.

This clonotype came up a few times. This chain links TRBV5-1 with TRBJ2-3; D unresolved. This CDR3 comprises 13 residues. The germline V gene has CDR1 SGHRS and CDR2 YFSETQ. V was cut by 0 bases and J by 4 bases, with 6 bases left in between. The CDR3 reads CASSLEIADTQYF. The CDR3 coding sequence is TGCGCCAGCAGCTTGGAGATAGCAGATACGCAGTATTTT.

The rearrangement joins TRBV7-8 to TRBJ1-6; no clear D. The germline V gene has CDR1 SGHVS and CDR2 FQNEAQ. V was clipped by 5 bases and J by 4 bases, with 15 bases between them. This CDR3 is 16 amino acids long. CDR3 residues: CASSKGGLGYNSPLHF. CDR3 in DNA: TGTGCCAGCAGCAAGGGAGGACTCGGGTATAATTCACCCCTCCACTTT.

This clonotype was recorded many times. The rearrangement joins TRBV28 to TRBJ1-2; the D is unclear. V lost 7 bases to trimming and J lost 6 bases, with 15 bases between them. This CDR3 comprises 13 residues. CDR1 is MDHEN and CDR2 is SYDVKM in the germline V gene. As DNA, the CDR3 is TGTGCCAGCACCCCGCAATCCGGCCATGGCTACACCTTC. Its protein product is CASTPQSGHGYTF.

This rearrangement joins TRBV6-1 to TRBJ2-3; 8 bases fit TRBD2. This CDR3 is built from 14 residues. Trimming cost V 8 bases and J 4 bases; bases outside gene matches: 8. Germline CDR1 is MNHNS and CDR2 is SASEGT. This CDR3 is CASFPAGGADTQYF. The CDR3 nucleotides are TGTGCCAGCTTCCCGGCGGGGGGTGCAGATACGCAGTATTTT.

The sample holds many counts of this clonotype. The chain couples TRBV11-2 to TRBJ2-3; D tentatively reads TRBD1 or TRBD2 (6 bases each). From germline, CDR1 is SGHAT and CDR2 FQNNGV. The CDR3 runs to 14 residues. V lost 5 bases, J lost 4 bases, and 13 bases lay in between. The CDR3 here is CASSLWRGSDTQYF. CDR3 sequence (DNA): TGTGCCAGCAGCCTGTGGAGGGGGTCAGATACGCAGTATTTT.

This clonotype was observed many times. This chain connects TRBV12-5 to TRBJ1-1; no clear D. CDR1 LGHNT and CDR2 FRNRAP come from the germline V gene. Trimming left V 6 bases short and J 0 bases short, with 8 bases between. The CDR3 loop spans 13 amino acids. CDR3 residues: CASGSSMNTEAFF. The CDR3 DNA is TGTGCTAGTGGCTCCTCAATGAACACTGAAGCTTTCTTT.

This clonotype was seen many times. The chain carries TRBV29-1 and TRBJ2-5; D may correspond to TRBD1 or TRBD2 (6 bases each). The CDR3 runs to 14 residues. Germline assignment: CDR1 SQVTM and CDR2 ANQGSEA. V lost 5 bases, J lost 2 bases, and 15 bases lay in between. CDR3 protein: CSVQEGTRQETQYF. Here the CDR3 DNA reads TGCAGCGTTCAGGAGGGGACAAGACAAGAGACCCAGTACTTC.

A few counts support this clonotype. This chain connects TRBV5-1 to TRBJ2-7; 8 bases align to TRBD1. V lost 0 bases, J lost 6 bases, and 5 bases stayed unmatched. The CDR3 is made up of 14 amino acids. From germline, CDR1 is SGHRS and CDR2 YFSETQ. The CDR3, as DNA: TGCGCCAGCAGCTTGGGAGACAGGGGCACCGAGCAGTACTTC. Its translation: CASSLGDRGTEQYF.

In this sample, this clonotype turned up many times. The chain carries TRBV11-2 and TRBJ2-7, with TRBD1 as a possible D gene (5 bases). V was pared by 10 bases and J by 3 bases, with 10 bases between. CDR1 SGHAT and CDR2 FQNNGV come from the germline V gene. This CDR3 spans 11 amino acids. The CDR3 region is CAMGQIYEQYF. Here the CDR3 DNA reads TGTGCCATGGGGCAGATCTACGAGCAGTACTTC.

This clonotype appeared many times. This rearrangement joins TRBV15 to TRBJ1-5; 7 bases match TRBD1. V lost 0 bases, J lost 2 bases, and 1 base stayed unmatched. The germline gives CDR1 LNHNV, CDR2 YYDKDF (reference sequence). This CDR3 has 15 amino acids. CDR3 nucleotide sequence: TGTGCCACCAGCAGAGAGAGGGGGCGCAATCAGCCCCAGCATTTT. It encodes CATSRERGRNQPQHF.

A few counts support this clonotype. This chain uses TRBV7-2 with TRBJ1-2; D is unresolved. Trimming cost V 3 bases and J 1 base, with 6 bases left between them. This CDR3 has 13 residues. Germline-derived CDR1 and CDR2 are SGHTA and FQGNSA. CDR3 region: CASSFELNYGYTF. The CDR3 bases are TGTGCCAGCAGCTTTGAACTTAACTATGGCTACACCTTC.